The next 3 T cell receptor beta chains were all read from a single sample in a study of cytomegalovirus exposure and HLA in healthy donors. Sequencing used immunoSEQ multiplex PCR; TCRdb keeps in-frame clones, though not all of them. The sample yields fewer than 350,000 clones, around 87% seen once. The sequencing input was PBMCs. These receptors all stem from a woman aged 18 to 35 in good health and CMV-seronegative.

The chain joins TRBV13 to TRBJ2-7; 11 nucleotides line up with TRBD1. This CDR3 contains 16 residues. The trim removed 3 bases at V and 1 base at J, leaving 5 bases unmatched. CDR1 and CDR2 from the germline V gene are PRHDT and FYEKMQ (reference sequence). The chain's CDR3 is CASSFGQGARSYEQYF. The CDR3 nucleotides are TGTGCCAGCAGCTTCGGACAGGGGGCCCGTTCCTACGAGCAGTACTTC.

The genes are TRBV6-4 and TRBJ2-1; TRBD2 might be the D (6 bases). The CDR3 has 13 residues. Looked up from germline, CDR1 is MRHNA and CDR2 is SNTAGT. Trimming took 3 bases from V and 11 from J, leaving 14 bases between them. The CDR3 sequence: CASSDRDSAKQFF. The CDR3 nucleotides read TGTGCCAGCAGTGATCGGGACTCAGCCAAGCAGTTCTTC.

V is TRBV7-6 and J is TRBJ1-1; possibly TRBD1 for D (5 bases). V dropped 1 base and J dropped 1 base, with 10 bases sitting between them. This CDR3 is 15 amino acids long. Per the germline V gene, CDR1 is SGHVS and CDR2 is FNYEAQ. CDR3 protein: CASSLGGLGNTEAFF. The CDR3 DNA follows: TGTGCCAGCAGCTTAGGGGGCTTGGGGAACACTGAAGCTTTCTTT.